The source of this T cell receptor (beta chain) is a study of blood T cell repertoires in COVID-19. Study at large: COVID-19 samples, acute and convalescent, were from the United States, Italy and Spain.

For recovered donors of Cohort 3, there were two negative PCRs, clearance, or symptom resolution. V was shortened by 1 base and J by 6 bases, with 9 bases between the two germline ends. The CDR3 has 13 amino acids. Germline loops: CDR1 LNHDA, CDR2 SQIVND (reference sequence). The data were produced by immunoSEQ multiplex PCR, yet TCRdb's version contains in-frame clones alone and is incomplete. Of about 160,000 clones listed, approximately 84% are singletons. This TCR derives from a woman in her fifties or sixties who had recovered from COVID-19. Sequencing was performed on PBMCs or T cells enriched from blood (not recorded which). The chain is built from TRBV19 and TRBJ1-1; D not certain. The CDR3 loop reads CASSIVPQAEAFF. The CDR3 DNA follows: TGTGCCAGTAGTATAGTCCCTCAGGCTGAAGCTTTCTTT. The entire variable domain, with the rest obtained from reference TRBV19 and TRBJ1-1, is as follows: DGGITQSPKYLFRKEGQNVTLSCEQNLNHDAMYWYRQDPGQGLRLIYYSQIVNDFQKGDIAEGYSVSREKKESFPLTVTSAQKNPTAFYLCASSIVPQAEAFFGQGTRLTVV.